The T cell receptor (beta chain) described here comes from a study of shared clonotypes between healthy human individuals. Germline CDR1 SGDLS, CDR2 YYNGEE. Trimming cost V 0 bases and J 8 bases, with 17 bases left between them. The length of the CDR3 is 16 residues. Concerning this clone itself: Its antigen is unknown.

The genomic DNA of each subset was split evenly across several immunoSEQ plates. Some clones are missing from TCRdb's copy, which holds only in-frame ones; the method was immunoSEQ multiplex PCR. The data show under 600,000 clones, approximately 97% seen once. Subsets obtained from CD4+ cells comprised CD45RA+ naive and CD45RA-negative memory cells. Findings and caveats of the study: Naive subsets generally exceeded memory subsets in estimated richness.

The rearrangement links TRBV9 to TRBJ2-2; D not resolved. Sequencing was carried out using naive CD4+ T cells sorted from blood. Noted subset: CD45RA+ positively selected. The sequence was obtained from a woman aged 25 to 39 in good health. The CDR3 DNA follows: TGTGCCAGCAGCGTAGGACCCGCCCGGCTGGGGGGGGAGCTGTTTTTT. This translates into CASSVGPARLGGELFF.